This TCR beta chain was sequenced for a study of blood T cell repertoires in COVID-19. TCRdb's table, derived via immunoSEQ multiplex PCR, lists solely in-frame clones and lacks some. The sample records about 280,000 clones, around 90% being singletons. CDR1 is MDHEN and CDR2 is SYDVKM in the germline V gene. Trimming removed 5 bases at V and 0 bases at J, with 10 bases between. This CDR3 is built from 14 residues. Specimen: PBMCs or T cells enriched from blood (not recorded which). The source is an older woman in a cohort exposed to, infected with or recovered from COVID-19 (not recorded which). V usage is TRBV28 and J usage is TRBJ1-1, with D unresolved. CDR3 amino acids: CASSPYEVNTEAFF. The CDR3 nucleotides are TGTGCCAGCAGTCCCTACGAGGTGAACACTGAAGCTTTCTTT.